Listed here are 31 T cell receptor beta chains from one sample, sequenced in a study of shared clonotypes between healthy human individuals. It was CD45RO-negative cells, positively selected for CCR7, that made up naive CD8 cells, with terminally differentiated effector memory CD45RA+ cells excluded. The table came from immunoSEQ multiplex PCR; TCRdb's copy has only in-frame clones and leaves some out. Altogether hundreds of thousands of clones are present, approximately 96% being singletons, with the ten largest covering about 0.11%. Sequencing was carried out using naive CD8+ T cells sorted from blood. All receptors come from a woman in her thirties in good health.

This clone was found once. The chain combines TRBV28 with TRBJ2-7; 10 nucleotides align to TRBD1. This CDR3 region has 14 residues. From germline, CDR1 is MDHEN and CDR2 SYDVKM. Trimming at V came to 5 bases and at J to 6 bases, leaving 7 bases not matched to a gene. Here the CDR3 reads CASSISGTGAEQYF. CDR3 nucleotide sequence: TGTGCCAGCAGTATCTCCGGGACAGGGGCCGAGCAGTACTTC.

A few counts support this clone. The V gene is TRBV29-1, the J gene TRBJ2-3; the D is unclear. The V and J ends lost 6 bases and 10 bases respectively, with 11 bases between them. The CDR3 covers 10 residues. Germline V gives CDR1 SQVTM, CDR2 ANQGSEA. The CDR3 sequence is CSVWSGAQYF. DNA for the CDR3: TGCAGCGTCTGGAGTGGGGCGCAGTATTTT.

CDR3 sequence reads: CASSTIPPTREQYF. CDR3 sequence (DNA): TGTGCCAGCAGTACGATCCCCCCAACTCGCGAGCAGTACTTC. The rearrangement links TRBV27 to TRBJ2-7; D not certain. From germline, CDR1 is MNHEY and CDR2 SMNVEV (reference sequence). With 5 bases removed from V and 6 bases from J, the gap between germline ends came to 17 bases. The CDR3 is made up of 14 amino acids.

The chain carries TRBV7-9 and TRBJ2-7; possibly TRBD1 or TRBD2 for D (5 bases each). Trimming removed 5 bases from V and 5 bases from J, with 16 bases in between. CDR3 length equals 14 residues. The germline gives CDR1 SEHNR, CDR2 FQNEAQ (reference sequence). CDR3 coding DNA: TGTGCCAGCAGCCCCGGGACCTCCCTGGACGAGCAGTACTTC. Its translation is CASSPGTSLDEQYF.

The V gene is TRBV9, the J gene TRBJ2-3, with 11 bases lining up with TRBD2. There are 17 residues in the CDR3. The trim removed 0 bases at V and 5 bases at J, leaving 8 bases unmatched. The germline V gene encodes CDR1 SGDLS and CDR2 YYNGEE. CDR3 coding DNA: TGTGCCAGCAGCGTAGATTTAGCGGGAGGGCCGGGAGATACGCAGTATTTT. Translation: CASSVDLAGGPGDTQYF.

The rearrangement links TRBV5-1 to TRBJ2-1, with 9 bases that match TRBD1. The CDR3 has 17 amino acids. Per the germline V gene, CDR1 is SGHRS and CDR2 is YFSETQ. V gave up 0 bases and J gave up 0 bases; unmatched junction bases: 4. The CDR3 is CASSLGQGESSYNEQFF. The CDR3 nucleotides read TGCGCCAGCAGCTTGGGACAGGGGGAGAGCTCCTACAATGAGCAGTTCTTC.

J is TRBJ2-1 and V is TRBV29-1; tentative D call: TRBD2 (5 bases). The ends were cut back, 4 bases at V and 3 bases at J, with 13 bases in the middle. Germline V gene data show CDR1 as SQVTM and CDR2 as ANQGSEA. The CDR3 contains 14 residues. CDR3 loop: CSVVWSGDYNEQFF. CDR3 bases: TGCAGCGTTGTTTGGAGCGGAGACTACAATGAGCAGTTCTTC.

The chain uses TRBV28 and TRBJ2-7, with no clear D. The V end was cut by 3 bases, the J end by 3 bases, with 6 bases between. The CDR3 has 12 amino acids. Germline CDR1 reads MDHEN; CDR2 reads SYDVKM. The CDR3 sequence is CASSFRSYEQYF. The CDR3 DNA reads TGTGCCAGCAGTTTCCGCAGCTACGAGCAGTACTTC.

The sample holds one count of this clone. The chain carries TRBV5-1 and TRBJ2-2; TRBD1 might be the D (5 bases). Germline assignment: CDR1 SGHRS and CDR2 YFSETQ. Trimming left V 0 bases short and J 4 bases short, with 10 bases between. The CDR3 consists of 15 residues. The CDR3 sequence is CASSLARVVTGELFF. CDR3 coding DNA: TGCGCCAGCAGCTTGGCCAGGGTAGTCACCGGGGAGCTGTTTTTT.

This rearrangement joins TRBV29-1 to TRBJ2-1; D possibly matches TRBD1 or TRBD2 (6 bases each). The germline V gene has CDR1 SQVTM and CDR2 ANQGSEA. The V and J ends lost 6 bases and 5 bases respectively, with 20 bases between them. The CDR3 runs to 15 residues. The CDR3 coding sequence is TGCAGCGTCCAAGGCGGGCCAGGGGAGGACAATGAGCAGTTCTTC. Translating it yields CSVQGGPGEDNEQFF.

The chain is built from TRBV28 and TRBJ2-5; 11 nucleotides match TRBD1. Germline CDR1 and CDR2: MDHEN and SYDVKM. V shed 7 bases and J 4 bases; nucleotides not matched to a gene: 8. The CDR3 spans 15 residues. CDR3 amino acids: CASTGTGGVRETQYF. CDR3 DNA sequence: TGTGCCAGCACCGGGACAGGGGGTGTCCGAGAGACCCAGTACTTC.

The V gene is TRBV10-2, the J gene TRBJ2-7, with D hard to call. V shed 2 bases and J shed 8 bases, with 7 bases lying between them. The CDR3 sequence is 11 residues long. Germline V CDR1 and CDR2: WSHSY, SAAADI. This chain's CDR3 is CASSEGGQQYF. The CDR3 region has the DNA TGCGCCAGCAGTGAGGGTGGACAGCAGTACTTC.

This chain links TRBV13 with TRBJ2-7, with a possible D match to TRBD1 (5 bases). The CDR3 consists of 15 residues. CDR1 is PRHDT and CDR2 is FYEKMQ in the germline V gene (reference sequence). V was shortened by 0 bases and J by 2 bases, with 11 bases between the two germline ends. The CDR3 nucleotides are TGTGCCAGCAGCTTAGGGCAGGGTAGGGCCTACGAGCAGTACTTC. Its translation is CASSLGQGRAYEQYF. Supplemented by reference TRBV13 and TRBJ2-7, the full variable domain reads AAGVIQSPRHLIKEKRETATLKCYPIPRHDTVYWYQQGPGQDPQFLISFYEKMQSDKGSIPDRFSAQQFSDYHSELNMSSLELGDSALYFCASSLGQGRAYEQYFGPGTRLTVT.

This chain joins TRBV27 and TRBJ2-1; a possible D gene is TRBD1 (5 bases). The CDR3 runs 17 residues. The V end was cut by 4 bases, the J end by 4 bases, with 20 bases between. Looked up from germline, CDR1 is MNHEY and CDR2 is SMNVEV (reference sequence). CDR3 DNA: TGTGCCAGCAGTTCTTCTGACCGCCCTACAGGTTACAATGAGCAGTTCTTC. This translates into CASSSSDRPTGYNEQFF.

The chain has TRBV27 and TRBJ2-7, with D maybe TRBD2 (5 bases). CDR1 and CDR2 (germline): MNHEY, SMNVEV (reference sequence). V lost 5 bases and J lost 0, with 8 bases in between. The CDR3 sequence is 13 residues long. The CDR3 sequence is CASSGRDSYEQYF. CDR3 nucleotide sequence: TGTGCCAGCAGTGGTCGGGACTCCTACGAGCAGTACTTC.

The chain recombines TRBV19 with TRBJ1-5; D not resolved. Per germline, CDR1 LNHDA and CDR2 SQIVND (reference sequence). The CDR3 is 12 amino acids. The V and J ends lost 1 base and 6 bases respectively, with 4 bases between them. The CDR3 spells CASSIGFQPQHF. CDR3 nucleotide sequence: TGTGCCAGTAGTATAGGTTTTCAGCCCCAGCATTTT.

The chain has TRBV5-4 and TRBJ1-1; a weak D match, TRBD1 (6 bases). Trimming left V 5 bases short and J 5 bases short, with 16 bases between. The germline V gene encodes CDR1 SGHNT and CDR2 YYREEE (reference sequence). CDR3 length: 14 residues. CDR3 in DNA: TGTGCCAGCAGTACCCTTCACCAGGGGACTGAAGCTTTCTTT. Its translation is CASSTLHQGTEAFF. Together with reference TRBV5-4 and TRBJ1-1, the CDR3 gives the full variable domain: ETGVTQSPTHLIKTRGQQVTLRCSSQSGHNTVSWYQQALGQGPQFIFQYYREEENGRGNFPPRFSGLQFPNYSSELNVNALELDDSALYLCASSTLHQGTEAFFGQGTRLTVV.

The CDR3 region is CSVRTGLTYEQYF. The CDR3 nucleotides are TGCAGCGTCAGGACAGGTCTGACCTACGAGCAGTACTTC. The V and J genes are TRBV29-1 and TRBJ2-7, with 7 bases matching TRBD1. Germline trimming cut 6 bases from V and 2 bases from J; bases unmatched to any gene: 7. The germline V gene has CDR1 SQVTM and CDR2 ANQGSEA. The CDR3 length is 13 residues.

The V and J genes are TRBV29-1 and TRBJ2-4, with no clear D. This CDR3 has 16 amino acids. Trimming took 3 bases from V and 0 from J, leaving 15 bases between them. CDR1 and CDR2 from the germline V gene are SQVTM and ANQGSEA. CDR3 protein: CSVEDGLPLAKNIQYF. The CDR3 nucleotides read TGCAGCGTTGAGGACGGTCTACCCTTAGCCAAAAACATTCAGTACTTC. The variable domain in full, completed from reference TRBV29-1 and TRBJ2-4, reads SAVISQKPSRDICQRGTSLTIQCQVDSQVTMMFWYRQQPGQSLTLIATANQGSEATYESGFVIDKFPISRPNLTFSTLTVSNMSPEDSSIYLCSVEDGLPLAKNIQYFGAGTRLSVL.

This clone has a single count. Other DNA sequences in this sample translate to the same CDR3. The chain combines TRBV4-1 with TRBJ1-5; no clear D. The CDR3 runs 15 residues. Germline assignment: CDR1 MGHRA and CDR2 YSYEKL. V shed 1 base and J shed 0 bases, with 7 bases lying between them. The CDR3 coding sequence is TGCGCCAGCAGCCAAGTGAGAGGTAGCAATCAGCCCCAGCATTTT. Translated, it gives CASSQVRGSNQPQHF.

The rearrangement uses TRBV5-1 and TRBJ2-3; 9 bases are shared with TRBD1. Trimming at V came to 4 bases and at J to 4 bases, leaving 7 bases not matched to a gene. This CDR3 contains 15 residues. Germline loops: CDR1 SGHRS, CDR2 YFSETQ. DNA of the CDR3: TGCGCCAGCAGCCTAGAGGACAGGGGTCCAGATACGCAGTATTTT. Protein: CASSLEDRGPDTQYF.

The genes are TRBV9 and TRBJ2-1; 11 nucleotides line up with TRBD2. V was clipped by 3 bases and J by 6 bases; unmatched bases: 5. Germline-derived CDR1 and CDR2 are SGDLS and YYNGEE. CDR3 length: 15 residues. The DNA for the CDR3 is TGTGCCAGCAGCGAAGCAGGGACTAGCGGCAATGAGCAGTTCTTC. It is translated as CASSEAGTSGNEQFF.

V is TRBV9 and J is TRBJ1-1; D is uncertain. The CDR3 is made up of 13 amino acids. Trimming removed 0 bases from V and 6 bases from J, with 9 bases in between. Germline V gives CDR1 SGDLS, CDR2 YYNGEE. CDR3 coding DNA: TGTGCCAGCAGCGTAGCAGTTGACCCTGAAGCTTTCTTT. Its translation is CASSVAVDPEAFF.

With respect to this clone: The same CDR3 arises from other DNA sequences in this sample as well. The V and J genes are TRBV5-4 and TRBJ1-1; TRBD1 is a possible D gene (5 bases). CDR3 length: 11 residues. Germline values: CDR1 SGHNT, CDR2 YYREEE (reference sequence). V dropped 5 bases and J dropped 6 bases, with 8 bases sitting between them. The CDR3 DNA sequence: TGTGCCAGCAGGCAGGGCGCTGAAGCTTTCTTT. It yields the protein CASRQGAEAFF.

Written as DNA, the CDR3 is TGTGCCAGCAGTTGGGGAACTAGCGGGATTGAGCAGTTCTTC. It codes for CASSWGTSGIEQFF. The V gene is TRBV6-5, the J gene TRBJ2-1; TRBD2 matches at 10 bases. Losses at the gene ends were 4 bases for V and 9 bases for J; bases not matched to a gene: 6. Germline loops: CDR1 MNHEY, CDR2 SVGAGI. The CDR3 runs 14 residues.

This clone was picked up a small number of times. The chain joins TRBV28 to TRBJ1-1, with D unresolved. The V gene lost 3 bases and the J gene lost 7 bases, with 9 bases spanning the gap. The germline gives CDR1 MDHEN, CDR2 SYDVKM. The CDR3 has 12 residues. CDR3 in DNA: TGTGCCAGCAGTTTCCCCCTCTTTGAAGCTTTCTTT. It specifies CASSFPLFEAFF.

The rearrangement uses TRBV7-9 and TRBJ2-7, with TRBD2 identical over 14 bases. The CDR3 runs 15 residues. J lost 7 bases, V lost 5 bases, and 7 bases had no gene match. CDR1 SEHNR and CDR2 FQNEAQ come from the germline V gene (reference sequence). The CDR3 coding sequence is TGTGCCAGCAGCCGACTAGCGGGAGGGCCGGGGGAGCAGTACTTC. Its translation: CASSRLAGGPGEQYF.

The rearrangement links TRBV25-1 to TRBJ1-1, with D possibly being TRBD1 (6 bases). Looked up from germline, CDR1 is MGHDK and CDR2 is SYGVNS. This CDR3 region has 13 residues. The V end lost 10 bases, the J end lost 4 bases, and 16 bases lay between the germline ends. The DNA for the CDR3 is TGTGCCACGCAGGGGTCCTGGGGCACTGAAGCTTTCTTT. It encodes CATQGSWGTEAFF.

The J gene is TRBJ1-4, the V gene TRBV19, with D unclear. This CDR3 contains 15 residues. Per germline, CDR1 LNHDA and CDR2 SQIVND (reference sequence). The V gene lost 7 bases and the J gene lost 0 bases, with 12 bases spanning the gap. The CDR3 nucleotides read TGTGCCAGTAAGACGCTGGGCGCAACTAATGAAAAACTGTTTTTT. Protein: CASKTLGATNEKLFF.

This clone came up once. This chain connects TRBV19 to TRBJ1-1, with TRBD1 matching over 9 bases. Per the germline V gene, CDR1 is LNHDA and CDR2 is SQIVND (reference sequence). The CDR3 consists of 13 residues. The trim removed 10 bases at V and 3 bases at J, leaving 6 bases unmatched. The CDR3 is CATRDRVYTEAFF. The DNA of the CDR3 is TGTGCCACCAGGGACAGGGTATACACTGAAGCTTTCTTT.

This clone was detected only once. The V call is TRBV11-2, the J call TRBJ2-1; 13 bases align to TRBD2. Germline-derived CDR1 and CDR2 are SGHAT and FQNNGV. After removal of 4 bases from V and 5 bases from J, the junction contained 5 bases not matched to a gene. This CDR3 region has 16 residues. The CDR3 region has the DNA TGTGCCAGCAGCTCCACCGGACTAGCGGGGGACAATGAGCAGTTCTTC. The encoded protein is CASSSTGLAGDNEQFF.